These 19 T cell receptor beta chains came from one sample sequenced in a study of shared clonotypes between healthy human individuals. TCRdb's copy holds only in-frame clones and misses some; the assay was immunoSEQ multiplex PCR. The sample has about 980,000 clones, 60% to 85% seen once; the top ten hold over 1.3%. Sequencing used memory CD4+ T cells sorted from blood. Subset here: CD45RA-negative fraction. These receptors were obtained from a man younger than 35 in good health.

The genes are TRBV27 and TRBJ1-4, with D maybe TRBD1 (5 bases). CDR3 length equals 15 residues. CDR1 and CDR2 (germline): MNHEY, SMNVEV (reference sequence). Trimming removed 4 bases at V and 0 bases at J, with 9 bases between. The CDR3 bases are TGTGCCAGCAGTTCTTTGGGGGCAACTAATGAAAAACTGTTTTTT. This encodes CASSSLGATNEKLFF.

The genes are TRBV5-4 and TRBJ2-6, with unresolved D. The CDR3 covers 17 residues. V lost 4 bases, J lost 0 bases, and 14 bases lay in between. In germline, CDR1 is SGHNT, CDR2 YYREEE (reference sequence). The CDR3 nucleotides are TGTGCCAGCAGCCTACAAGTAGTACCCTCTGGGGCCAACGTCCTGACTTTC. As protein: CASSLQVVPSGANVLTF.

The rearrangement links TRBV5-1 to TRBJ2-6; tentative D call: TRBD1 (6 bases). The CDR3 runs 16 residues. Between the trimmed V and J ends, which lost 6 bases and 0 bases, there was a span of 13 bases. Germline V gene lookup returns CDR1 SGHRS and CDR2 YFSETQ. The DNA for the CDR3 is TGCGCCAGCACCCCGACAGGAAGCTCTGGGGCCAACGTCCTGACTTTC. It is translated as CASTPTGSSGANVLTF.

At least ten counts were recorded for this clone. The chain uses TRBV10-3 and TRBJ1-1; TRBD1 might be the D (6 bases). The germline gives CDR1 ENHRY, CDR2 SYGVKD. V was shortened by 6 bases and J by 1 base, with 9 bases between the two germline ends. The CDR3 has 13 amino acids. In DNA, the CDR3 is TGTGCCATCAGGAGGACAGAGAACACTGAAGCTTTCTTT. It yields the protein CAIRRTENTEAFF.

The chain uses TRBV30 and TRBJ1-5; D possibly corresponds to TRBD1 (6 bases). This CDR3 spans 13 amino acids. Germline loops: CDR1 GTSNPN, CDR2 SVGIG (reference sequence). V was clipped by 2 bases and J by 7 bases, with 12 bases between them. CDR3 coding DNA: TGTGCCTGGAGTAAGGGGGAAAAGCAGCCCCAGCATTTT. It specifies CAWSKGEKQPQHF.

This clone was recorded once. The rearrangement joins TRBV5-4 to TRBJ2-1; a weak D match, TRBD1 (6 bases). Per the germline V gene, CDR1 is SGHNT and CDR2 is YYREEE (reference sequence). This CDR3 contains 14 residues. V dropped 5 bases and J dropped 1 base, with 10 bases sitting between them. For the CDR3, the DNA is TGTGCCAGCAGTACAGGGCTATCCTACAATGAGCAGTTCTTC. Its translation is CASSTGLSYNEQFF.

This clone turned up a few times. The V and J genes are TRBV7-9 and TRBJ1-6; D remains ambiguous. This CDR3 contains 14 residues. V was pared by 0 bases and J by 11 bases, with 11 bases between. Per germline, CDR1 SEHNR and CDR2 FQNEAQ (reference sequence). Here the CDR3 DNA reads TGTGCCAGCAGCTTAGCGCCGGCCGAACCACCCCTCCACTTT. Its protein product is CASSLAPAEPPLHF.

This chain links TRBV6-1 with TRBJ1-6, with D tentatively TRBD1 (6 bases). CDR3 length: 14 amino acids. Trimming removed 7 bases from V and 3 bases from J, with 10 bases in between. Germline CDR1 MNHNS, CDR2 SASEGT. CDR3 bases: TGTGCCAGCACAGGGACACTCTATAATTCACCCCTCCACTTT. Its translation is CASTGTLYNSPLHF.

The CDR3 DNA sequence: TGTGCCAGCAGCAGCACTCGTTTACGAGAGCAGTACTTC. As protein: CASSSTRLREQYF. This chain uses TRBV7-2 with TRBJ2-7, with unresolved D. This CDR3 comprises 13 residues. Trimming took 5 bases from V and 7 from J, leaving 15 bases between them. Germline CDR1 SGHTA, CDR2 FQGNSA. The whole variable domain, remainder taken from reference TRBV7-2 and TRBJ2-7, is GAGVSQSPSNKVTEKGKDVELRCDPISGHTALYWYRQSLGQGLEFLIYFQGNSAPDKSGLPSDRFSAERTGGSVSTLTIQRTQQEDSAVYLCASSSTRLREQYFGPGTRLTVT.

The J gene is TRBJ2-5, the V gene TRBV2; D remains ambiguous. The CDR3 is made up of 13 amino acids. Deletions cut 7 bases from V and 3 bases from J, with 12 bases between. Germline-derived CDR1 and CDR2 are SNHLY and FYNNEI. CDR3 sequence (DNA): TGTGCCAGCACCCTGACTCAGAAAGAGACCCAGTACTTC. Protein: CASTLTQKETQYF.

J is TRBJ2-3 and V is TRBV6-1; 13 positions match TRBD2. The CDR3 runs 13 residues. CDR1 and CDR2 from the germline V gene are MNHNS and SASEGT. V was pared by 6 bases and J by 15 bases, with 9 bases of the junction left unmatched. CDR3 DNA sequence: TGTGCCAGCAGCGGAACTAGCGGGGGGGCTCATTATTTT. This codes for CASSGTSGGAHYF.

J is TRBJ2-3 and V is TRBV7-2; D unclear. This CDR3 is built from 12 residues. With 2 bases removed from V and 5 bases from J, the gap between germline ends came to 5 bases. Germline CDR1 is SGHTA and CDR2 is FQGNSA. CDR3 nucleotide sequence: TGTGCCAGCAGCTTATGGGTAGATACGCAGTATTTT. Its translation is CASSLWVDTQYF.

The CDR3 bases are TGTGCCAGCAGTCTACATAGCGGGAGGGACAATGAGCAGTTCTTC. Translation: CASSLHSGRDNEQFF. This sequence joins TRBV11-3 and TRBJ2-1; 11 bases are a match to TRBD2. Trimming cost V 6 bases and J 5 bases; bases outside gene matches: 6. Germline lookup yields CDR1 SGHNT and CDR2 YENEEA. The CDR3 has 15 residues.

The chain carries TRBV30 and TRBJ2-3, with 11 bases aligning to TRBD1. This CDR3 is built from 13 residues. Germline V CDR1 and CDR2: GTSNPN, SVGIG (reference sequence). The V segment lost 2 bases and the J segment 6 bases; nucleotides outside the gene matches: 1. CDR3 amino acids: CAWSWDRGDTQYF. As DNA, the CDR3 is TGTGCCTGGAGTTGGGACAGGGGGGATACGCAGTATTTT. The variable domain in full, with the rest retrieved from reference TRBV30 and TRBJ2-3, is SQTIHQWPATLVQPVGSPLSLECTVEGTSNPNLYWYRQAAGRGLQLLFYSVGIGQISSEVPQNLSASRPQDRQFILSSKKLLLSDSGFYLCAWSWDRGDTQYFGPGTRLTVL.

The chain recombines TRBV5-1 with TRBJ1-4; D possibly corresponds to TRBD1 (6 bases). This CDR3 spans 16 amino acids. V was shortened by 4 bases and J by 0 bases, with 13 bases between the two germline ends. Looked up from germline, CDR1 is SGHRS and CDR2 is YFSETQ. The DNA for the CDR3 is TGCGCCAGCAGCGCACAGCCAGGGGCAACTAATGAAAAACTGTTTTTT. As protein: CASSAQPGATNEKLFF.

The chain uses TRBV6-5 and TRBJ1-3; 7 nucleotides align to TRBD1. V dropped 9 bases and J dropped 4; count of bases not matched to a gene: 6. The CDR3 is 13 residues long. The germline CDR1 and CDR2 sequences are MNHEY and SVGAGI. This chain's CDR3 is CASWTGDGNTIYF. The CDR3 nucleotides read TGTGCCAGTTGGACAGGTGACGGAAACACCATATATTTT.

This clone was seen a handful of times. This chain uses TRBV15 with TRBJ2-1; 8 nucleotides agree with TRBD1. This CDR3 has 15 amino acids. In germline, CDR1 is LNHNV, CDR2 YYDKDF (reference sequence). The V segment lost 1 base and the J segment 8 bases; nucleotides outside the gene matches: 7. The CDR3 coding sequence is TGTGCCACCAGCAGAGGACAGGGGCGGATGGATGAGCAGTTCTTC. Its protein is CATSRGQGRMDEQFF. Full variable domain (outside the CDR3, taken from reference TRBV15 and TRBJ2-1): DAMVIQNPRYQVTQFGKPVTLSCSQTLNHNVMYWYQQKSSQAPKLLFHYYDKDFNNEADTPDNFQSRRPNTSFCFLDIRSPGLGDTAMYLCATSRGQGRMDEQFFGPGTRLTVL.

This chain uses TRBV5-1 with TRBJ2-2, with 8 bases identical to TRBD1. The CDR3 has 14 amino acids. V shed 5 bases, J shed 2 bases, and the junction held 2 bases outside the gene matches. The germline gives CDR1 SGHRS, CDR2 YFSETQ. The CDR3 loop reads CASRGTGNTGELFF. The CDR3 coding sequence is TGCGCCAGCAGGGGGACAGGAAACACCGGGGAGCTGTTTTTT.

In its sample, this clone was seen a few times. The V and J genes are TRBV29-1 and TRBJ1-1; TRBD1 is a possible D gene (6 bases). The V gene's germline CDR1 is SQVTM and CDR2 ANQGSEA. The CDR3 is 10 amino acids. The V end was cut by 6 bases, the J end by 11 bases, with 13 bases between. For the CDR3, the DNA is TGCAGCGTAGACAGGCGTGAGGCTTTCTTT. It yields the protein CSVDRREAFF.